This T cell receptor beta chain originates from a study of T cell responses to AZD1222 COVID-19 vaccine. Study observations and caveats: Seropositive AZD1222 recipients at baseline numbered only 6 or 7.

On this clone: The target antigen is unknown.

Generated by immunoSEQ multiplex PCR, the TCRdb table keeps only in-frame clones and is missing some. The table records tens of thousands of clones, under 95% of them present only once. Per the germline V gene, CDR1 is KGHSH and CDR2 is LQKENI. The CDR3 runs to 13 residues. V was shortened by 4 bases and J by 3 bases, with 9 bases between the two germline ends. This sequence was found in an adult who received the MenACWY meningococcal vaccine as a control. Sequenced material: peripheral blood, taken 28 days after the second dose of the MenACWY control vaccine. This rearrangement joins TRBV18 to TRBJ1-1; D is unresolved. CDR3 amino acids: CASSRGRDTEAFF. The DNA for the CDR3 is TGTGCCAGCTCACGGGGAAGGGACACTGAAGCTTTCTTT. Using reference TRBV18 and TRBJ1-1 for the parts outside the CDR3, the full variable domain is NAGVMQNPRHLVRRRGQEARLRCSPMKGHSHVYWYRQLPEEGLKFMVYLQKENIIDESGMPKERFSAEFPKEGPSILRIQQVVRGDSAAYFCASSRGRDTEAFFGQGTRLTVV.